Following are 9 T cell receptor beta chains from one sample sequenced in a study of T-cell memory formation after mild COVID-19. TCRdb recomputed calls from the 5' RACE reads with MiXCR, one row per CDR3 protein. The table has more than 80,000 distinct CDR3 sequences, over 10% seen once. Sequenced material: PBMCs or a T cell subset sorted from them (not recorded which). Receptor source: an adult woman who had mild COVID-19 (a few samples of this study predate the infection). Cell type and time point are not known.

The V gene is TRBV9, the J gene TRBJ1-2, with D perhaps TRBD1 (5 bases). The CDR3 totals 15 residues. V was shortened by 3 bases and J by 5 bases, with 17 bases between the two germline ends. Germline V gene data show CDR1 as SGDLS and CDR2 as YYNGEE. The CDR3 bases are TGTGCCAGCAGCGGATCCTGGGACCCTCGTTATGGCTACACCTTC. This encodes CASSGSWDPRYGYTF.

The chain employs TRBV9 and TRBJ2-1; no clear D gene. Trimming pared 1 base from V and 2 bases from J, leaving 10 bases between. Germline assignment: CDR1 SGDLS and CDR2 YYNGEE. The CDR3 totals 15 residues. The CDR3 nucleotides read TGTGCCAGCAGCGTAAGAGCGCTGCCCTACAATGAGCAGTTCTTC. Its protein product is CASSVRALPYNEQFF.

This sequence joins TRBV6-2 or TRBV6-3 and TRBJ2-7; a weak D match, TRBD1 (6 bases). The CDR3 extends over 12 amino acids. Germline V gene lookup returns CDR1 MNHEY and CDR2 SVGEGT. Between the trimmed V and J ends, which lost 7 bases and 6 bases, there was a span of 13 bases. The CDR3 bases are TGTGCCAGCAACCTAGGGGGACCCGAGCAGTACTTC. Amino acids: CASNLGGPEQYF.

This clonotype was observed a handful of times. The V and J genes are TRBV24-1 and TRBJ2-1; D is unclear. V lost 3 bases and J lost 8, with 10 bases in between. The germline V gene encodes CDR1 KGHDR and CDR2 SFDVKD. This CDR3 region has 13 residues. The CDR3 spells CATSDPGLYEQFF. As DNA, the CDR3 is TGTGCCACCAGTGATCCCGGTTTATATGAGCAGTTCTTC.

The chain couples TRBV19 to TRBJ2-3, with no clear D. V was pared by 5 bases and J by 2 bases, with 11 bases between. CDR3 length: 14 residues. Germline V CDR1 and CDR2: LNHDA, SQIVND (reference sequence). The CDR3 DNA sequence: TGTGCCAGTAGTTTAACTCTAACCACAGATACGCAGTATTTT. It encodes CASSLTLTTDTQYF.

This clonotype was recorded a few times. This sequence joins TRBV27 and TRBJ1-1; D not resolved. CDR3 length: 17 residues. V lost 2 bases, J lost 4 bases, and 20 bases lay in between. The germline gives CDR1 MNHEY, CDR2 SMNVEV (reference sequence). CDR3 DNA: TGTGCCAGCAGTTTAGGACTCACCACCGGGTTAGGCACTGAAGCTTTCTTT. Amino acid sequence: CASSLGLTTGLGTEAFF.

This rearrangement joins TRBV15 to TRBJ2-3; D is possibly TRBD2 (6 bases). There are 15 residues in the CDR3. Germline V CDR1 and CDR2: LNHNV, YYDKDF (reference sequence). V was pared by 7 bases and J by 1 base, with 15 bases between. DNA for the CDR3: TGTGCCACCACTTTGGGCGGGGAGGGCACAGATACGCAGTATTTT. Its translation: CATTLGGEGTDTQYF.

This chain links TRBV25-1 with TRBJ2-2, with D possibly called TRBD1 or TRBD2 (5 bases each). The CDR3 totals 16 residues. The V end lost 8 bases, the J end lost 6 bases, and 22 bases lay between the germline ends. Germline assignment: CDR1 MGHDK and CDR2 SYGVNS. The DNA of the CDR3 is TGTGCCAGCGCCTTAGGGCATAAGTCGGGACCCGGGGAGCTGTTTTTT. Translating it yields CASALGHKSGPGELFF.

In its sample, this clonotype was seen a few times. Written as DNA, the CDR3 is TGCGCCAGCAGCGCCTCTGGGGCCAACGTCCTGACTTTC. Residues: CASSASGANVLTF. The chain links TRBV5-1 to TRBJ2-6; no clear D gene. The germline V gene has CDR1 SGHRS and CDR2 YFSETQ. Deletions cut 4 bases from V and 0 bases from J, with 2 bases between. The CDR3 covers 13 residues.